The 4 T cell receptor beta chains presented below share a single source sample, sequenced in a study of cytotoxic CD8 clonotypes in ibrutinib-treated CLL. Sequenced by immunoSEQ multiplex PCR; TCRdb stores in-frame clones only, minus some. Among a few hundred thousand clones listed, less than 75% were seen once. The material sequenced was PBMCs, taken after 24 months of ibrutinib treatment. The receptors shown here come from a human donor with chronic lymphocytic leukemia.

V is TRBV21-1 and J is TRBJ1-1. TRBV21-1 is an annotated pseudogene. This CDR3 is 15 amino acids long. In DNA form, the CDR3 reads TGTGCCAGCAGCAAAATTTTCGCAGCGAACACTGAAGCTTTCTTT. Encoded protein: CASSKIFAANTEAFF.

As concerns this clone: One junction end does not reproduce the germline sequence, and a read error may be involved. The sample holds other DNA sequences that translate to the same CDR3. V gene TRBV28 combines with J gene TRBJ1-1, with 8 nucleotides matching TRBD1. CDR3 size: 16 residues. CDR1 MDHEN and CDR2 SYDVKM come from the germline V gene. The CDR3 DNA reads TGTGCCATCCTCCCCAGGGGGCCCTTACTAAAGGCTGAAGCTTTTTTT. Translation gives CAILPRGPLLKAEAFF.

The rearrangement joins TRBV19 to TRBJ2-1, with TRBD2 matching 9 bases. The CDR3 length is 15 residues. The germline CDR1 and CDR2 sequences are LNHDA and SQIVND (reference sequence). With V trimmed by 5 bases and J by 4 bases, 6 bases remained unmatched. CDR3: CASSLTSGDYNEQFF. DNA for the CDR3: TGTGCCAGTAGTTTGACTAGCGGAGATTACAATGAGCAGTTCTTC.

The rearrangement links TRBV4-2 to TRBJ2-1; 12 bases are shared with TRBD2. Losses at the gene ends were 1 base for V and 4 bases for J; bases not matched to a gene: 8. Germline loops: CDR1 LGHNA, CDR2 YNFKEQ. The CDR3 runs to 18 residues. CDR3 sequence (DNA): TGTGCCAGCAGCCAAGGGGCTAGCGGGAGGGGAAAGTACAATGAGCAGTTCTTC. This gives the protein CASSQGASGRGKYNEQFF.